This T cell receptor (beta chain) appears in the sequencing data of a study of CD8+CD57+ T cells in acquired aplastic anemia. Overall study: Sorted CD4+ and CD8+ cells yielded roughly 3.5 ug of DNA on average. General study points: No significant difference in CD8+ Simpson's diversity was found between patients and controls. Twenty-nine CD8+ CDR3 sequences were shared between patients and controls.

With respect to this clonotype: Its specificity is unknown.

Germline V gene data show CDR1 as LNHNV and CDR2 as YYDKDF (reference sequence). There are 17 residues in the CDR3. V trimming: 1 base; J trimming: 0 bases; junction bases outside the gene matches: 4. Patients chosen for sequencing had CD8+CD57+ cells that had expanded, as shown by flow cytometry. There were no patients without severe acquired aplastic anemia. Profiling that covered TCR beta VDJ and CDR3 relied on genomic DNA as its template. One entry per CDR3 protein, called by TCRdb with MiXCR from the reads. This table has tens of thousands of distinct CDR3 sequences, approximately 57% appearing once.

The TCR originated in a human donor with aplastic anemia. This chain links TRBV15 with TRBJ2-3; 10 bases are a match to TRBD2. Sample: sorted CD4+, CD8+, or CD8+CD57+ T cells (not recorded which) from PBMCs. The CDR3 protein is CATSRGTSGPSTDTQYF. DNA of the CDR3: TGTGCCACCAGCAGAGGGACTAGCGGACCGAGCACAGATACGCAGTATTTT.